The TCR beta chain described here comes from a study of beta chain features in type 1 diabetes. Findings and caveats of the study: Equally in patients and controls, shorter templates might have been favored by PCR.

A remark on this clone: What it recognizes is unknown.

The entirety of the isolated RNA underwent reverse transcription, so expressed TCRB transcripts were sequenced. Assay: immunoSEQ multiplex PCR; the TCRdb copy retains only in-frame clones and omits some. This sample has 450,000 or so clones, with roughly 10% found just once. Germline V CDR1 and CDR2: SQVTM, ANQGSEA. The CDR3 loop spans 14 amino acids. J lost 4 bases, V lost 7 bases, and 10 bases had no gene match. Sequenced sample: naive CD4+ T cells from blood. This chain links TRBV29-1 with TRBJ2-5; 9 bases align to TRBD2. This receptor was obtained from a woman aged 18-35 years in good health. CDR3 residues: CSGLAERWGETQYF. The CDR3 nucleotides are TGCAGCGGACTAGCGGAGCGATGGGGAGAGACCCAGTACTTC.